The 30 T cell receptor beta chains below were found in one sample sequenced in a study of CD8 T cells in Susac syndrome. Reverse transcription of roughly 0.5 to 1 ug RNA used random hexamers. One entry per CDR3 protein results from TCRdb running MiXCR on the immunoSEQ multiplex PCR reads. The sample includes about 100,000 distinct CDR3 sequences, roughly 96% of them seen just once. Sequencing was performed on CD8+ T cells from PBMCs. All receptors derive from a human donor with Susac syndrome.

J is TRBJ2-2 and V is TRBV27; 9 bases are a match to TRBD2. V was clipped by 4 bases and J by 7 bases; unmatched bases: 10. CDR1 and CDR2 (germline): MNHEY, SMNVEV (reference sequence). The CDR3 consists of 16 residues. This CDR3 reads CASSSWASGTGGELFF. The CDR3 coding sequence is TGTGCCAGCAGTTCCTGGGCTAGCGGGACTGGCGGGGAGCTGTTTTTT.

The CDR3 here is CASSRDSAETQYF. CDR3 sequence (DNA): TGTGCCAGCAGCCGTGATTCGGCGGAGACCCAGTACTTC. V gene TRBV11-2 combines with J gene TRBJ2-5, with D unclear. Trimming removed 5 bases at V and 5 bases at J, with 12 bases between. The length of the CDR3 is 13 residues. CDR1 and CDR2 from the germline V gene are SGHAT and FQNNGV.

The chain combines TRBV20-1 with TRBJ1-5; unclear D gene. The CDR3 has 15 amino acids. CDR1 and CDR2 from the germline V gene are DFQATT and SNEGSKA (reference sequence). With 3 bases removed from V and 4 bases from J, the gap between germline ends came to 16 bases. CDR3: CSARVGADPNQPQHF. Written as DNA, the CDR3 is TGCAGTGCTAGGGTGGGCGCGGATCCAAATCAGCCCCAGCATTTT.

The rearrangement links TRBV5-1 to TRBJ2-7; the D gene is possibly TRBD1 (6 bases). The CDR3 spans 12 residues. V lost 7 bases, J lost 1 base, and 9 bases lay in between. Per the germline V gene, CDR1 is SGHRS and CDR2 is YFSETQ. The CDR3 coding sequence is TGCGCCAGCCATCAGGGGTCCTACGAGCAGTACTTC. Residues: CASHQGSYEQYF. The whole variable domain, filled in from reference TRBV5-1 and TRBJ2-7, reads KAGVTQTPRYLIKTRGQQVTLSCSPISGHRSVSWYQQTPGQGLQFLFEYFSETQRNKGNFPGRFSGRQFSNSRSEMNVSTLELGDSALYLCASHQGSYEQYFGPGTRLTVT.

The gene calls are TRBV25-1 and TRBJ2-3; no firm D call. CDR1 and CDR2 (germline): MGHDK, SYGVNS. The CDR3 extends over 13 amino acids. Trimming took 6 bases from V and 2 from J, leaving 9 bases between them. The CDR3 region has the DNA TGTGCCAGCAGCGAAATCCCCACAGATACGCAGTATTTT. It is translated as CASSEIPTDTQYF. The full variable domain, rest sourced from reference TRBV25-1 and TRBJ2-3, is EADIYQTPRYLVIGTGKKITLECSQTMGHDKMYWYQQDPGMELHLIHYSYGVNSTEKGDLSSESTVSRIRTEHFPLTLESARPSHTSQYLCASSEIPTDTQYFGPGTRLTVL.

The chain uses TRBV6-5 and TRBJ1-1, with a weak D call TRBD1 (6 bases). Germline V gene data show CDR1 as MNHEY and CDR2 as SVGAGI. This CDR3 has 15 residues. The ends were cut back, 7 bases at V and 1 base at J, with 16 bases in the middle. The CDR3 nucleotides are TGTGCCAGCAAAGAGGAACAGGGAGGGAACACTGAAGCTTTCTTT. Its protein product is CASKEEQGGNTEAFF.

This clonotype appeared a single time. The chain employs TRBV15 and TRBJ2-1; D tentatively fits TRBD1 or TRBD2 (6 bases each). Germline lookup yields CDR1 LNHNV and CDR2 YYDKDF (reference sequence). The length of the CDR3 is 14 residues. V was clipped by 5 bases and J by 3 bases, with 11 bases between them. The CDR3: CATSSRGDYNEQFF. The CDR3 region has the DNA TGTGCCACCAGCTCTAGGGGGGACTACAATGAGCAGTTCTTC.

The chain carries TRBV3-1 and TRBJ1-2, with D perhaps TRBD1 (5 bases). The V and J ends lost 1 base and 6 bases respectively, with 9 bases between them. This CDR3 has 13 residues. Germline-derived CDR1 and CDR2 are LGHDT and YNNKEL (reference sequence). The CDR3 DNA reads TGTGCCAGCAGCCAAGTCAGGGCCGATGGCTACACCTTC. It is translated as CASSQVRADGYTF.

CDR3 DNA sequence: TGTGCCAGTAGTATCGGCGGGAAGGTCTACGAGCAGTACTTC. Translation gives CASSIGGKVYEQYF. The gene calls are TRBV19 and TRBJ2-7; tentatively, D is TRBD2 (6 bases). Trimming removed 3 bases at V and 3 bases at J, with 12 bases between. The CDR3 spans 14 residues. Germline CDR1 is LNHDA and CDR2 is SQIVND (reference sequence).

This clonotype was counted once. The V call is TRBV14, the J call TRBJ2-6; the D is unclear. There are 14 residues in the CDR3. CDR1 SGHDN and CDR2 FVKESK come from the germline V gene. Trimming took off 1 base at V and 1 base at J, with 2 bases between the two ends. CDR3 sequence: CASSQASGANVLTF. Written as DNA, the CDR3 is TGTGCCAGCAGCCAAGCATCTGGGGCCAACGTCCTGACTTTC.

This clonotype was detected once. The CDR3, as DNA: TGTGCCAGCAGCGTCTACCCCCGGGGGCAACTATGGTCTGGGGCCAACGTCCTGACTTTC. Protein product: CASSVYPRGQLWSGANVLTF. The chain combines TRBV9 with TRBJ2-6; possibly TRBD1 or TRBD2 for D (6 bases each). V lost 2 bases, J lost 1 base, and 22 bases lay in between. The CDR3 is 20 amino acids. The germline CDR1 and CDR2 sequences are SGDLS and YYNGEE. Variable domain in full (rest from reference TRBV9 and TRBJ2-6): DSGVTQTPKHLITATGQRVTLRCSPRSGDLSVYWYQQSLDQGLQFLIQYYNGEERAKGNILERFSAQQFPDLHSELNLSSLELGDSALYFCASSVYPRGQLWSGANVLTFGAGSRLTVL.

The genes are TRBV6-1 and TRBJ1-5, with TRBD1 identical over 7 bases. This CDR3 region has 15 residues. Germline V gene sequence: CDR1 MNHNS, CDR2 SASEGT. Trimming took 1 base from V and 7 from J; bases not matched to a gene: 7. CDR3 nucleotide sequence: TGTGCCAGCAGTGAAGGGAGGGGGCAGGGGCAGCCCCAGCATTTT. This codes for CASSEGRGQGQPQHF.

V is TRBV7-6 and J is TRBJ2-1; tentatively, D is TRBD2 (6 bases). CDR1 is SGHVS, CDR2 FNYEAQ, per germline. Trimming pared 5 bases from V and 6 bases from J, leaving 8 bases between. This CDR3 comprises 12 residues. The CDR3 DNA reads TGTGCCAGCAGCCAGACTAGCAATGAGCAGTTCTTC. It encodes CASSQTSNEQFF.

The chain employs TRBV29-1 and TRBJ2-2; D gene unclear. The V end was cut by 4 bases, the J end by 4 bases, with 7 bases between. From germline, CDR1 is SQVTM and CDR2 ANQGSEA. The CDR3 totals 12 residues. CDR3 sequence reads: CSVGEFTGELFF. CDR3 DNA sequence: TGCAGCGTTGGCGAGTTCACCGGGGAGCTGTTTTTT.

This chain links TRBV6-5 with TRBJ1-2; TRBD1 matches at 8 bases. After removal of 6 bases from V and 6 bases from J, the junction contained 6 bases not matched to a gene. The length of the CDR3 is 13 residues. Germline V gene lookup returns CDR1 MNHEY and CDR2 SVGAGI. The CDR3: CASSRQGTDGYTF. As DNA, the CDR3 is TGTGCCAGCAGCCGACAGGGGACGGATGGCTACACCTTC.

The chain links TRBV12-5 to TRBJ2-1; 12 nucleotides line up with TRBD2. The CDR3 length is 17 residues. The V gene's germline CDR1 is LGHNT and CDR2 FRNRAP. V lost 4 bases to trimming and J lost 5 bases; unmatched junction nucleotides: 9. CDR3 region: CASGSTSGGGGDNEQFF. CDR3 DNA: TGTGCTAGTGGTTCGACTAGCGGGGGAGGAGGGGACAATGAGCAGTTCTTC.

This chain connects TRBV9 to TRBJ1-1, with D possibly matching TRBD1 (5 bases). Germline-derived CDR1 and CDR2 are SGDLS and YYNGEE. The CDR3 extends over 13 amino acids. V dropped 4 bases and J dropped 7 bases, with 14 bases sitting between them. The DNA of the CDR3 is TGTGCCAGCAGCCCCTATTCCGGGGGTGAAGCTTTCTTT. It is translated as CASSPYSGGEAFF.

V gene TRBV10-3 combines with J gene TRBJ1-2; D remains unclear. The CDR3 runs 12 residues. Trimming removed 7 bases from V and 7 bases from J, with 13 bases in between. In germline, CDR1 is ENHRY, CDR2 SYGVKD. In nucleotides, the CDR3 is TGTGCCATCAAGGACCGGACGGGTGGCTACACCTTC. Translating gives CAIKDRTGGYTF.

The V gene is TRBV5-1, the J gene TRBJ2-3; TRBD2 aligns across 7 bases. The CDR3 is made up of 13 amino acids. V trimming: 7 bases; J trimming: 6 bases; junction bases outside the gene matches: 8. CDR1 is SGHRS, CDR2 YFSETQ, per germline. The CDR3: CASPPLASDTQYF. The CDR3 coding sequence is TGCGCCAGCCCACCACTAGCGTCCGATACGCAGTATTTT. The variable domain in full, with the rest retrieved from reference TRBV5-1 and TRBJ2-3, is KAGVTQTPRYLIKTRGQQVTLSCSPISGHRSVSWYQQTPGQGLQFLFEYFSETQRNKGNFPGRFSGRQFSNSRSEMNVSTLELGDSALYLCASPPLASDTQYFGPGTRLTVL.

The DNA of the CDR3 is TGTGCCAGCATGAAAGGGAACACTGAAGCTTTCTTT. It codes for CASMKGNTEAFF. V usage is TRBV6-6 and J usage is TRBJ1-1; D is unresolved. This CDR3 is 12 amino acids long. Germline-derived CDR1 and CDR2 are MNHNY and SVGAGI (reference sequence). Trimming took 7 bases from V and 1 from J, leaving 7 bases between them.

The chain has TRBV14 and TRBJ2-7; D unresolved. The germline CDR1 and CDR2 sequences are SGHDN and FVKESK. This CDR3 is 17 amino acids long. Trimming took 1 base from V and 2 from J, leaving 18 bases between them. CDR3 DNA sequence: TGTGCCAGCAGCCAAGTAGAAACGGATCCTCTACCCTACGAGCAGTACTTC. It specifies CASSQVETDPLPYEQYF.

This clonotype showed up just a few times. The chain is built from TRBV7-3 and TRBJ2-6; D is uncertain. The V gene lost 9 bases and the J gene lost 0 bases, with 9 bases spanning the gap. Looked up from germline, CDR1 is SGHTA and CDR2 is FQGTGA. CDR3 size: 14 residues. The CDR3 nucleotides are TGTGCCAGTAGTCCCCACTCTGGGGCCAACGTCCTGACTTTC. It yields the protein CASSPHSGANVLTF.

In its sample, this clonotype was seen once. The chain is built from TRBV29-1 and TRBJ2-5; 8 positions agree with TRBD2. CDR1 and CDR2 from the germline V gene are SQVTM and ANQGSEA. The CDR3 spans 13 residues. V shed 7 bases, J shed 6 bases, and the junction held 10 bases outside the gene matches. CDR3 nucleotides: TGCAGCGCCCCTCGGGGGGGCAGGAAGACCCAGTACTTC. Protein product: CSAPRGGRKTQYF.

The V and J genes are TRBV13 and TRBJ1-2, with D possibly being TRBD1 (5 bases). Germline V gene sequence: CDR1 PRHDT, CDR2 FYEKMQ (reference sequence). Trimming took 5 bases from V and 0 from J, leaving 10 bases between them. This CDR3 is built from 14 residues. The CDR3 bases are TGTGCCAGCAGCCCTCCGGGGGCTAACTATGGCTACACCTTC. Protein: CASSPPGANYGYTF.

The chain joins TRBV3-1 to TRBJ2-1, with a possible D match to TRBD1 (5 bases). Trimming shortened V by 4 bases and J by 0 bases, and 16 bases separated the two germline ends. The germline V gene encodes CDR1 LGHDT and CDR2 YNNKEL (reference sequence). This CDR3 comprises 17 residues. CDR3 sequence reads: CASSPRLGLSSYNEQFF. In nucleotides, the CDR3 is TGTGCCAGCAGCCCCCGATTGGGGCTGAGCTCCTACAATGAGCAGTTCTTC.

The chain has TRBV19 and TRBJ2-2, with D uncertain. CDR1 LNHDA and CDR2 SQIVND come from the germline V gene (reference sequence). This CDR3 spans 11 amino acids. The V gene lost 2 bases and the J gene lost 7 bases, with 2 bases spanning the gap. The CDR3 spells CASSIYGELFF. DNA for the CDR3: TGTGCCAGTAGTATATACGGGGAGCTGTTTTTT.

This clonotype has a handful of counts. The chain links TRBV7-9 to TRBJ1-1; a weak D match, TRBD1 (5 bases). Per the germline V gene, CDR1 is SEHNR and CDR2 is FQNEAQ (reference sequence). The CDR3 sequence is 13 residues long. Deletions cut 1 base from V and 4 bases from J, with 7 bases between. As DNA, the CDR3 is TGTGCCAGCAGCTTAGGTGGGACCACTGAAGCTTTCTTT. This codes for CASSLGGTTEAFF.

The chain combines TRBV6-5 with TRBJ1-1; possibly TRBD1 for D (5 bases). In germline, CDR1 is MNHEY, CDR2 SVGAGI. V lost 6 bases and J lost 1, with 12 bases in between. This CDR3 has 14 residues. CDR3 bases: TGTGCCAGCAGCGTCGTGGGGGGGAACACTGAAGCTTTCTTT. Amino acids: CASSVVGGNTEAFF.

The gene calls are TRBV29-1 and TRBJ2-7; D gene ambiguous. Between the trimmed V and J ends, which lost 0 bases and 4 bases, there was a span of 7 bases. The CDR3 runs 12 residues. Germline CDR1 reads SQVTM; CDR2 reads ANQGSEA. CDR3 in DNA: TGCAGCGTTGAAGAGGTCGGTTACGAGCAGTACTTC. Amino acid sequence: CSVEEVGYEQYF.

The chain carries TRBV15 and TRBJ2-7; D is unresolved. The CDR3 length is 12 residues. Trimming took 1 base from V and 5 from J, leaving 6 bases between them. Germline V gives CDR1 LNHNV, CDR2 YYDKDF (reference sequence). The CDR3 here is CATSRGDDEQYF. The DNA for the CDR3 is TGTGCCACCAGCAGAGGGGATGACGAGCAGTACTTC.